The 5 T cell receptor beta chains below come from one sample, sequenced in a study of CD8+ T cells in alopecia areata. RNA was isolated and reverse transcribed to cDNA, the sequencing template. Assay used: immunoSEQ multiplex PCR; TCRdb lists only in-frame clones, some missing. Here the sample spans 150,000 or so clones, over 45% being singletons. What was sequenced was CD4+ T cells sorted from blood. The receptors were gathered from a human donor with alopecia areata.

This clone was seen more than once but under ten times. The genes are TRBV29-1 and TRBJ2-5; TRBD2 agrees at 16 bases. The ends lost 6 bases at V and 5 bases at J; junction bases unmatched: 12. From germline, CDR1 is SQVTM and CDR2 ANQGSEA. This CDR3 region has 17 residues. The CDR3 reads CSVKPGTSGRAMETQYF. CDR3 DNA: TGCAGCGTCAAACCCGGGACTAGCGGGAGGGCCATGGAGACCCAGTACTTC.

In its sample, this clone was seen many times. This sequence joins TRBV9 and TRBJ2-5; 7 bases are shared with TRBD2. CDR1 is SGDLS and CDR2 is YYNGEE in the germline V gene. CDR3 length: 13 residues. Trimming at V came to 3 bases and at J to 6 bases, leaving 5 bases not matched to a gene. The CDR3 loop reads CASSDPAGKTQYF. The CDR3 DNA reads as TGTGCCAGCAGCGACCCAGCGGGGAAGACCCAGTACTTC.

This clone was observed a handful of times. The chain links TRBV29-1 to TRBJ1-3; 7 bases are shared with TRBD1. Per germline, CDR1 SQVTM and CDR2 ANQGSEA. J was trimmed by 4 bases and V by 6 bases; bases with no gene match: 6. The CDR3 consists of 13 residues. CDR3 nucleotides: TGCAGCGTGGGCGGACAGGCCGGAAACACCATATATTTT. The encoded protein is CSVGGQAGNTIYF.

This clone was seen only a few times. V gene TRBV4-1 combines with J gene TRBJ2-1; D is unclear. The length of the CDR3 is 17 residues. The germline V gene has CDR1 MGHRA and CDR2 YSYEKL. Trimming took 1 base from V and 4 from J, leaving 17 bases between them. CDR3 bases: TGCGCCAGCAGCCAAGTAGATATGGGTCTTCGTTACAATGAGCAGTTCTTC. Its translation is CASSQVDMGLRYNEQFF.

This chain links TRBV5-1 with TRBJ1-2; no clear D. CDR1 is SGHRS, CDR2 YFSETQ, per germline. Trimming removed 2 bases at V and 4 bases at J, with 9 bases between. This CDR3 has 13 amino acids. DNA of the CDR3: TGCGCCAGCAGCTTAACCACCCGCTATGGCTACACCTTC. Amino acids: CASSLTTRYGYTF.